This T cell receptor beta chain was profiled in a study of tumor-infiltrating lymphocytes in primary liver carcinoma. Investigators took RNA and DNA out together from 20-30 mg of unsorted bulk tissue. The investigators made TCR beta cDNA from around 530 ng total RNA, using a constant-region primer. Slightly modified ARM-PCR with three nested multiplex PCR rounds yielded TCR beta libraries. TRBV1-TRBV30 forward and Cbeta reverse primers drove the first two roughly 10-cycle rounds. TCRdb reprocessed the multiplex PCR reads via MiXCR and lists one record per CDR3 protein. Altogether tens of thousands of distinct CDR3 sequences are present, around 77% being singletons, with the ten largest covering less than 25%. The CDR3 has 15 amino acids. Per germline, CDR1 SGHKS and CDR2 YYEKEE (reference sequence). V shed 0 bases and J shed 5 bases, with 14 bases lying between them.

Specimen: liver tumor tissue from sampling region 5. Stated subset: tumor region T5, tumor centre. The TCR was taken from a man between 35 and 55 years old with primary liver carcinoma and hepatitis B virus infection. This sequence joins TRBV5-5 and TRBJ2-5; the D gene is possibly TRBD2 (6 bases). CDR3 region: CASSLVGEEEETQYF. The DNA of the CDR3 is TGTGCCAGCAGCTTGGTTGGGGAGGAAGAGGAGACCCAGTACTTC.